One sample yielded the 3 T cell receptor beta chains listed below, sequenced in a study of PD-L1 blockade in urothelial cancer (dated by TCRdb to 2015 to 2018). The library was made by the immunoSEQ multiplex PCR assay. TCRdb took this table from immuneACCESS and kept in-frame rearrangements with V and J called. Such tables lack part of the clones; where checked against another copy, unresolved V genes explain under half of the gap, and the rest is unexplained. The sample table contains around 25,000 clones; only one count was recorded for around 88% of them. Of the sample, 3% is held by the ten largest clones. This specimen was PBMCs, taken around atezolizumab (anti-PD-L1) treatment. Every receptor here comes from a man aged 50 to 59 with urothelial cancer.

The rearrangement uses TRBV28 and TRBJ1-1; D unresolved. Trimming left V 2 bases short and J 6 bases short, with 31 bases between. The CDR3 is made up of 20 amino acids. Per the germline V gene, CDR1 is MDHEN and CDR2 is SYDVKM. CDR3 in amino acids: CASSLSGRSARTATHAEAFF. The CDR3 region has the DNA TGTGCCAGCAGTTTAAGTGGCAGGTCGGCCCGAACGGCTACCCACGCTGAAGCTTTCTTT.

V usage is TRBV7-8 and J usage is TRBJ2-5; D is perhaps TRBD1 (5 bases). This CDR3 has 14 residues. Germline CDR1 is SGHVS and CDR2 is FQNEAQ. The V end lost 2 bases, the J end lost 5 bases, and 12 bases lay between the germline ends. For the CDR3, the DNA is TGTGCCAGCAGCTTATTCAGGGTTGGGGAGACCCAGTACTTC. Residues: CASSLFRVGETQYF.

Written as DNA, the CDR3 is TGTGCCAGCAGCACTGACAGAGGACAGGGGGTAGAGAACACTGAAGCTTTCTTT. As protein: CASSTDRGQGVENTEAFF. This chain connects TRBV5-5 to TRBJ1-1, with 10 bases that match TRBD1. Trimming removed 4 bases from V and 1 base from J; junction bases left unmatched: 13. Germline CDR1 and CDR2: SGHKS and YYEKEE (reference sequence). CDR3 length equals 18 residues.